This TCR beta chain comes out of a study of shared clonotypes between healthy human individuals. Study findings and constraints: There were few donors, and this limited the genetic and exposure-history diversity represented.

This clone showed up just a few times. Antigen unknown. Data came from immunoSEQ multiplex PCR; TCRdb stores just in-frame clones and leaves some out. The data show about 480,000 clones, 79% seen once. The sequencing input was PBMCs. This clonotype originated in a woman aged 35 to 49 in good health. Some clones in this sample may be carry-over from other donors' samples.

The chain's CDR3 is CASSLADGKPQYF. The CDR3 DNA follows: TGTGCCAGCAGCTTAGCTGACGGGAAACCGCAGTACTTC. This chain joins TRBV7-2 and TRBJ2-7; a possible D gene is TRBD2 (5 bases). Germline V gene data show CDR1 as SGHTA and CDR2 as FQGNSA. This CDR3 has 13 residues. Trimming left V 0 bases short and J 9 bases short, with 12 bases between.